These 6 T cell receptor beta chains originate from one sample sequenced in a study of radiotherapy plus CTLA-4 blockade in lung cancer. Using immunoSEQ multiplex PCR, the repertoire was profiled, and TCRdb retains in-frame clones only, with some absent. The sample consists of tens of thousands of clones, around 80% of them appearing once. The input for sequencing was peripheral blood, taken from a patient treated with radiotherapy plus ipilimumab. Receptors were obtained from a human donor with non-small cell lung cancer who had stable disease on radiotherapy plus ipilimumab.

V is TRBV6-5 and J is TRBJ1-4; D is uncertain. This CDR3 is built from 13 residues. Trimming shortened V by 6 bases and J by 8 bases, and 13 bases separated the two germline ends. Germline CDR1 MNHEY, CDR2 SVGAGI. This CDR3 is CASSGDSGEKLFF. Here the CDR3 DNA reads TGTGCCAGCAGCGGGGATTCGGGGGAAAAACTGTTTTTT.

The gene calls are TRBV9 and TRBJ2-5; a weak D match, TRBD2 (6 bases). Per germline, CDR1 SGDLS and CDR2 YYNGEE. The CDR3 extends over 15 amino acids. With 0 bases removed from V and 2 bases from J, the gap between germline ends came to 11 bases. CDR3 sequence reads: CASSVVGGGQETQYF. The CDR3 nucleotides are TGTGCCAGCAGCGTAGTTGGTGGGGGGCAAGAGACCCAGTACTTC.

The chain has TRBV19 and TRBJ1-4, with a weak D call TRBD1 (5 bases). The germline gives CDR1 LNHDA, CDR2 SQIVND (reference sequence). This CDR3 is built from 13 residues. V shed 8 bases and J shed 3 bases, with 10 bases lying between them. The CDR3 coding sequence is TGTGCCAGTTCGACAGTCCCTAATGAAAAACTGTTTTTT. It yields the protein CASSTVPNEKLFF.

This chain joins TRBV23-1 and TRBJ1-5, with 8 bases identical to TRBD1. TRBV23-1 is an open reading frame whose function is uncertain. With V trimmed by 3 bases and J by 3 bases, 7 bases remained unmatched. The CDR3 runs 16 residues. The CDR3 DNA follows: TGCGCCAGCAGTCAGTGGGGACAGGCTAACAATCAGCCCCAGCATTTT. This encodes CASSQWGQANNQPQHF.

The J gene is TRBJ2-6, the V gene TRBV2; either TRBD1 or TRBD2 may supply D (5 bases each). Per the germline V gene, CDR1 is SNHLY and CDR2 is FYNNEI. The CDR3 sequence is 16 residues long. Between the trimmed V and J ends, which lost 5 bases and 0 bases, there was a span of 11 bases. The CDR3 reads CASSRDASSGANVLTF. The CDR3 nucleotides read TGTGCCAGCAGTCGGGACGCCTCCTCTGGGGCCAACGTCCTGACTTTC.

V and J are TRBV5-6 and TRBJ2-3, with TRBD2 identical over 7 bases. The CDR3 covers 14 residues. Trimming at V came to 0 bases and at J to 4 bases, leaving 2 bases not matched to a gene. In germline, CDR1 is SGHDT, CDR2 YYEEEE. The CDR3 region is CASSLDRGADTQYF. CDR3 bases: TGTGCCAGCAGCTTGGATCGGGGGGCAGATACGCAGTATTTT.